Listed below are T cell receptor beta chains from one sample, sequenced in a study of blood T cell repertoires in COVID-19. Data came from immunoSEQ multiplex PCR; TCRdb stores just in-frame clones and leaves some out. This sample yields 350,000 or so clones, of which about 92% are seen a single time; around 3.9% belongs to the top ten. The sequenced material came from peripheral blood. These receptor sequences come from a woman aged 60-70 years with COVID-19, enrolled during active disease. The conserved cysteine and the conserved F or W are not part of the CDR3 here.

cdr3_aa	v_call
ARGTNTEAF	TRBV12-3/TRBV12-4
ASSFTETSYQETQY	TRBV12-1
ATSREGRLNQPQH	TRBV15
ASSVEGGTNEKLF	TRBV9
ASSRQGSGGAETQY	TRBV7-2
ASTDTPYEQY	TRBV28
ASSKARQGRVSSNQPQH	TRBV21-1
ASRQAGGTGELF	TRBV19
ASSPYTQGASGNTIY	TRBV27
ASGTFPYEQY	TRBV27